A selection of T cell receptor beta chains follows, all from one sample in a study of blood T cell repertoires in COVID-19. Profiled with immunoSEQ multiplex PCR; TCRdb holds only in-frame clones, not every one. This repertoire shows roughly 430,000 clones, roughly 90% found once; its top ten account for 1.4% to 1.5%. The sample consisted of PBMCs or T cells enriched from blood (not recorded which). These receptors all come from a woman between 18 and 29 years old who had been exposed to COVID-19. The CDR3 runs from the conserved cysteine through the conserved F or W. A D gene is named only where the DNA matches it firmly. The size of a clone is reported for some rows only, either as once, few or many, or as a class for expanded clones.

v_gene: TRBV13; d_gene: .; abundance: .; j_gene: TRBJ1-4; CDR3nt: TGTGCCAGCAGCGTCACAGGGAATTGGGGTGATGAAAAACTGTTTTTT; CDR3aa: CASSVTGNWGDEKLFF
v_gene: TRBV2; d_gene: TRBD1; abundance: .; j_gene: TRBJ1-1; CDR3nt: TGTGCCAGCAGTGGACAGGGTTTGGCGAGCACTGAAGCTTTCTTT; CDR3aa: CASSGQGLASTEAFF
v_gene: TRBV29-1; d_gene: .; abundance: .; j_gene: TRBJ2-3; CDR3nt: TGCAGCGCCACGGACAGTCTACGCACAGATACGCAGTATTTT; CDR3aa: CSATDSLRTDTQYF
v_gene: TRBV18; d_gene: TRBD2; abundance: .; j_gene: TRBJ2-1; CDR3nt: TGTGCCAGCTCACCGAGGTTGACGGGACTAGCGGGGGGTGACAATGAGCAGTTCTTC; CDR3aa: CASSPRLTGLAGGDNEQFF
v_gene: TRBV19; d_gene: TRBD2; abundance: .; j_gene: TRBJ2-1; CDR3nt: TGTGCCAGTGCCAGCGGGGGTGCCAACAATGAGCAGTTCTTC; CDR3aa: CASASGGANNEQFF
v_gene: TRBV4-1; d_gene: TRBD1; abundance: .; j_gene: TRBJ2-3; CDR3nt: TGCGCCAGCAGCCAAGGGAGGCTCCGGGACAGATGGGCAGATACGCAGTATTTT; CDR3aa: CASSQGRLRDRWADTQYF
v_gene: TRBV19; d_gene: .; abundance: .; j_gene: TRBJ1-5; CDR3nt: TGTGCCAGTAGTATTATCGGAGATCAGCCCCAGCATTTT; CDR3aa: CASSIIGDQPQHF
v_gene: TRBV9; d_gene: TRBD2; abundance: .; j_gene: TRBJ2-3; CDR3nt: TGTGCCAGCAGCGCTGAAAGCGGGGGGAAAGATACGCAGTATTTT; CDR3aa: CASSAESGGKDTQYF
v_gene: TRBV2; d_gene: .; abundance: .; j_gene: TRBJ2-7; CDR3nt: TGTGCCAGCAAACCGTCGGCGGACGAGCAGTACTTC; CDR3aa: CASKPSADEQYF
v_gene: TRBV3-1/TRBV3-2; d_gene: .; abundance: .; j_gene: TRBJ1-2; CDR3nt: TGTGCCAGCACTCAGTATCAGGGAGCGGGGAACGCAAACTATGGCTACACCTTC; CDR3aa: CASTQYQGAGNANYGYTF
v_gene: TRBV29-1; d_gene: TRBD1; abundance: .; j_gene: TRBJ1-2; CDR3nt: TGCAGCGTTGAGGAGACAGGGCTACAGACCTTC; CDR3aa: CSVEETGLQTF
v_gene: TRBV12-5; d_gene: TRBD1; abundance: .; j_gene: TRBJ1-2; CDR3nt: TGTGCTAGTGGTTCCTTCAGGGGGGTGGACTACACCTTC; CDR3aa: CASGSFRGVDYTF
v_gene: TRBV2; d_gene: TRBD1; abundance: .; j_gene: TRBJ1-6; CDR3nt: TGTGCCAGCAGTGAACTTCAGGGGGCCGTTGGGTCACCCCTCCACTTT; CDR3aa: CASSELQGAVGSPLHF
v_gene: TRBV6-5; d_gene: TRBD1; abundance: .; j_gene: TRBJ1-3; CDR3nt: TGTGCCAGCAGACCAAAAACCGGGACAGAGTTT; CDR3aa: CASRPKTGTEF
v_gene: TRBV7-6; d_gene: TRBD1; abundance: .; j_gene: TRBJ1-1; CDR3nt: TGTGCCAGCAGCTCAGGACAGGGGAACACTGAAGCTTTCTTT; CDR3aa: CASSSGQGNTEAFF
v_gene: TRBV5-4; d_gene: .; abundance: .; j_gene: TRBJ1-2; CDR3nt: TGTGCCAGCAGCCGTACAGGGACACACTATGGCTACACCTTC; CDR3aa: CASSRTGTHYGYTF
v_gene: TRBV5-6; d_gene: TRBD1; abundance: .; j_gene: TRBJ2-7; CDR3nt: TGTGCCAGCAGCTTGGATGGACAGGGGTTAAGCTCCTACGAGCAGTACTTC; CDR3aa: CASSLDGQGLSSYEQYF
v_gene: TRBV18; d_gene: .; abundance: .; j_gene: TRBJ2-5; CDR3nt: TGTGCCAGCTCACCAACACCGGCAGGCCAAGAGACCCAGTACTTC; CDR3aa: CASSPTPAGQETQYF
v_gene: TRBV4-3; d_gene: TRBD1; abundance: .; j_gene: TRBJ1-1; CDR3nt: TGCGCCAGCAGCCTTAGCACAGGGGGCGTGAACACTGAAGCTTTCTTT; CDR3aa: CASSLSTGGVNTEAFF
v_gene: TRBV2; d_gene: .; abundance: .; j_gene: TRBJ1-4; CDR3nt: TGTGCCAGCAGAGGAACAGGGATTCTTAATGAAAAACTGTTTTTT; CDR3aa: CASRGTGILNEKLFF
v_gene: TRBV24-1; d_gene: .; abundance: .; j_gene: TRBJ2-2; CDR3nt: TGTGCCACCAGTGATCAGAACACCGGGGAGCTGTTTTTT; CDR3aa: CATSDQNTGELFF
v_gene: TRBV3-1/TRBV3-2; d_gene: TRBD1; abundance: .; j_gene: TRBJ1-2; CDR3nt: TGTGCCAGCAGCCCCGGACAGGGTAAAAACGGCTACACCTTC; CDR3aa: CASSPGQGKNGYTF
v_gene: TRBV6-2/TRBV6-3; d_gene: TRBD1; abundance: .; j_gene: TRBJ1-1; CDR3nt: TGTGCCAGCAGTACGCCAACAGGGGTGAACACTGAAGCTTTCTTT; CDR3aa: CASSTPTGVNTEAFF
v_gene: TRBV4-2; d_gene: TRBD1; abundance: .; j_gene: TRBJ2-7; CDR3nt: TGTGCCAGCAGCCAATCTAGCAGGACAGGGTACGAGCAGTACTTC; CDR3aa: CASSQSSRTGYEQYF
v_gene: TRBV24-1; d_gene: .; abundance: .; j_gene: TRBJ2-1; CDR3nt: TGTGCCACCAGTGATAACAGGTTGAGCTCCTACAATGAGCAGTTCTTC; CDR3aa: CATSDNRLSSYNEQFF
v_gene: TRBV28; d_gene: .; abundance: few; j_gene: TRBJ1-4; CDR3nt: TGTGCCAGCAGTTTTCCGGGTCAGGGAGGTGAAAAACTGTTTTTT; CDR3aa: CASSFPGQGGEKLFF
v_gene: TRBV18; d_gene: TRBD1; abundance: .; j_gene: TRBJ1-1; CDR3nt: TGTGCCAGCTCAAGGGACAGGATGAACACTGAAGCTTTCTTT; CDR3aa: CASSRDRMNTEAFF
v_gene: TRBV28; d_gene: TRBD1; abundance: .; j_gene: TRBJ1-5; CDR3nt: TGTGCCAGCAGCCCTCCGGGACAGGATAGCAATCAGCCCCAGCATTTT; CDR3aa: CASSPPGQDSNQPQHF
v_gene: TRBV18; d_gene: .; abundance: .; j_gene: TRBJ1-1; CDR3nt: TGTGCCAGCTCACCGCAAGGACAGACCAAGGGGAACACTGAAGCTTTCTTT; CDR3aa: CASSPQGQTKGNTEAFF
v_gene: TRBV19; d_gene: .; abundance: .; j_gene: TRBJ2-7; CDR3nt: TGTGCCAGTAGTATAGATCAGGGGTCCTACGAGCAGTACTTC; CDR3aa: CASSIDQGSYEQYF
v_gene: TRBV5-4; d_gene: TRBD1; abundance: .; j_gene: TRBJ2-5; CDR3nt: TGTGCCTTCAGGGGACAGAGGTACCAAGAGACCCAGTACTTC; CDR3aa: CAFRGQRYQETQYF
v_gene: TRBV12-3/TRBV12-4; d_gene: TRBD2; abundance: .; j_gene: TRBJ2-1; CDR3nt: TGTGCCAGCAGTTCTAGCGGGAAGGAGTTCTTC; CDR3aa: CASSSSGKEFF
v_gene: TRBV11-1; d_gene: TRBD2; abundance: .; j_gene: TRBJ2-1; CDR3nt: TGTGCCAGCAGCGTCGGGAGGGGGTCCTACAATGAGCAGTTCTTC; CDR3aa: CASSVGRGSYNEQFF
v_gene: TRBV6-5; d_gene: .; abundance: .; j_gene: TRBJ2-7; CDR3nt: TGTGCCAGCAGTAGCCCCGGCGGGGCTCTCTACGAGCAGTACTTC; CDR3aa: CASSSPGGALYEQYF
v_gene: TRBV9; d_gene: TRBD2; abundance: .; j_gene: TRBJ2-1; CDR3nt: TGTGCCAGCAGCGTAGGCCTAGCGGAGGACCCTCGGACCTACAATGAGCAGTTCTTC; CDR3aa: CASSVGLAEDPRTYNEQFF
v_gene: TRBV7-9; d_gene: TRBD2; abundance: .; j_gene: TRBJ2-1; CDR3nt: TGTGCCAGCAGCTTAGTACAAGGGACTAGCGGGAGTGTTGTTTGGCAGTTCTTC; CDR3aa: CASSLVQGTSGSVVWQFF
v_gene: TRBV7-9; d_gene: .; abundance: .; j_gene: TRBJ2-7; CDR3nt: TGTGCCAGCAGCTTAAACACCCATTTCGAGCAGTACTTC; CDR3aa: CASSLNTHFEQYF
v_gene: TRBV30; d_gene: .; abundance: .; j_gene: TRBJ2-3; CDR3nt: TGTGCCTGGAGTTTCCGGGGAGGCACAGATACGCAGTATTTT; CDR3aa: CAWSFRGGTDTQYF
v_gene: TRBV5-1; d_gene: .; abundance: .; j_gene: TRBJ1-6; CDR3nt: TGCGCCAGCACTTCGGACAGTGGGTCACCCCTCCACTTT; CDR3aa: CASTSDSGSPLHF
v_gene: TRBV9; d_gene: .; abundance: few; j_gene: TRBJ2-1; CDR3nt: TGTGCCAGCAGCGTAGGCCACTCGGAGGTAAATGAGCAGTTCTTC; CDR3aa: CASSVGHSEVNEQFF
v_gene: TRBV27; d_gene: TRBD1; abundance: .; j_gene: TRBJ1-2; CDR3nt: TGTGCCAGCGGACAGGGGTCGAGGGGCTACACCTTC; CDR3aa: CASGQGSRGYTF
v_gene: TRBV9; d_gene: TRBD1; abundance: .; j_gene: TRBJ2-4; CDR3nt: TGTGCCAGCAGCGTAGCGGGACAGGGGGGAAAAAACATTCAGTACTTC; CDR3aa: CASSVAGQGGKNIQYF
v_gene: TRBV18; d_gene: .; abundance: .; j_gene: TRBJ1-5; CDR3nt: TGTGCCAGCTCACCCCGGCAGGGTGGCAGGCAGCCCCAGCATTTT; CDR3aa: CASSPRQGGRQPQHF
v_gene: TRBV5-7; d_gene: TRBD1; abundance: .; j_gene: TRBJ2-1; CDR3nt: TGTGCCAGCATCCCCGGGACAGGGTCCTACAATGAGCAGTTCTTC; CDR3aa: CASIPGTGSYNEQFF
v_gene: TRBV2; d_gene: .; abundance: .; j_gene: TRBJ2-7; CDR3nt: TGTGCCAGCAGTGAAACTCCGGGAATCCTGTCCTACGAGCAGTACTTC; CDR3aa: CASSETPGILSYEQYF
v_gene: TRBV28; d_gene: TRBD2; abundance: .; j_gene: TRBJ2-1; CDR3nt: TGTGCCAGCATAGGGACTAGCGGGGGGAATGGGTACAATGAGCAGTTCTTC; CDR3aa: CASIGTSGGNGYNEQFF